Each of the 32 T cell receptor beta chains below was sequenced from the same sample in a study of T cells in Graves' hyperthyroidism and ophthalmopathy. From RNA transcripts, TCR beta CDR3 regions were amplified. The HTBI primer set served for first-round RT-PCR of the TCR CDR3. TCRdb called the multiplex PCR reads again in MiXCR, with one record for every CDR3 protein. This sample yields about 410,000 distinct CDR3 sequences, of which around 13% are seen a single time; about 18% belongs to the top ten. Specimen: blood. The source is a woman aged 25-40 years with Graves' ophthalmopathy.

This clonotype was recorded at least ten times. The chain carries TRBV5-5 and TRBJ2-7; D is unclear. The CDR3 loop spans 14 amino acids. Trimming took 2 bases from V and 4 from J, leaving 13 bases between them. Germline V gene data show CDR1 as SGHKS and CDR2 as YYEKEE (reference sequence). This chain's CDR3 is CASSFRPEGYEQYF. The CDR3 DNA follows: TGTGCCAGCAGCTTCCGGCCTGAAGGTTACGAGCAGTACTTC. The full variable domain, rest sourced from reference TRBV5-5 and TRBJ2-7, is DAGVTQSPTHLIKTRGQQVTLRCSPISGHKSVSWYQQVLGQGPQFIFQYYEKEERGRGNFPDRFSARQFPNYSSELNVNALLLGDSALYLCASSFRPEGYEQYFGPGTRLTVT.

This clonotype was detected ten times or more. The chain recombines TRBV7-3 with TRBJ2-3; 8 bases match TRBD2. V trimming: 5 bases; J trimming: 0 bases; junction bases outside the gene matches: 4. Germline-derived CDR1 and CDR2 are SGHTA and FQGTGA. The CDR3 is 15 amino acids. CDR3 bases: TGTGCCAGCAGCCCTAGCGGGCCAAGCACAGATACGCAGTATTTT. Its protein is CASSPSGPSTDTQYF. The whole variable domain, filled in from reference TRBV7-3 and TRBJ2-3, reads GAGVSQTPSNKVTEKGKYVELRCDPISGHTALYWYRQSLGQGPEFLIYFQGTGAADDSGLPNDRFFAVRPEGSVSTLKIQRTERGDSAVYLCASSPSGPSTDTQYFGPGTRLTVL.

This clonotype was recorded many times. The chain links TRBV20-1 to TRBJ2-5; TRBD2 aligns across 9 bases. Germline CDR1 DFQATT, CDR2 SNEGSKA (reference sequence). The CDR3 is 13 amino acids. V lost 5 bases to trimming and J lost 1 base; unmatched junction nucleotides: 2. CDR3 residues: CSALAGSQETQYF. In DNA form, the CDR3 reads TGCAGTGCTCTAGCGGGGAGCCAAGAGACCCAGTACTTC.

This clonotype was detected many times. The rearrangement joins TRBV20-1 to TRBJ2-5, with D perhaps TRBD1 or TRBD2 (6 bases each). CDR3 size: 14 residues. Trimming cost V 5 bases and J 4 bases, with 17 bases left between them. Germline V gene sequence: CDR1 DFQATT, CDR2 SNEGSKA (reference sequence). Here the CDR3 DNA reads TGCAGTGCTGCAAAAAGGGGGGTACCAGAGACCCAGTACTTC. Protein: CSAAKRGVPETQYF.

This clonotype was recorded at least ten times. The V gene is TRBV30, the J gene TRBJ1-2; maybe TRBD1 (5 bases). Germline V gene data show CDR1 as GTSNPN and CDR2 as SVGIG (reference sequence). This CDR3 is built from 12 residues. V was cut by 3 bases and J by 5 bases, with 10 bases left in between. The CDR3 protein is CAWSRQGYGYTF. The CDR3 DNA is TGTGCCTGGAGCCGGCAGGGATATGGCTACACCTTC.

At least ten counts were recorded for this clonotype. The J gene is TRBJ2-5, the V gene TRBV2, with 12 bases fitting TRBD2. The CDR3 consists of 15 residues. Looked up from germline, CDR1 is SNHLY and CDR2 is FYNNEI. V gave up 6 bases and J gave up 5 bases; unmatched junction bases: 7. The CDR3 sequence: CASSQPSGGAETQYF. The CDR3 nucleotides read TGTGCCAGCAGCCAACCTAGCGGGGGGGCCGAGACCCAGTACTTC.

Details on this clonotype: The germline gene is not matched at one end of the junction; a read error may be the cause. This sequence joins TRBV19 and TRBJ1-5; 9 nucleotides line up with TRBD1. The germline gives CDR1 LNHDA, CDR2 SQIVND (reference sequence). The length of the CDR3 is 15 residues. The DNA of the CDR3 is TGTGTCAGTAGTTCTCCGGACAGGGGAAATCAGCCCCAGCATTTT. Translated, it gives CVSSSPDRGNQPQHF.

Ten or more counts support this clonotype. The CDR3 sequence: CASSSINRGYYEQYF. Written as DNA, the CDR3 is TGCGCCAGCAGCTCCATAAACAGGGGGTACTACGAGCAGTACTTC. The J gene is TRBJ2-7, the V gene TRBV5-1, with TRBD1 identical over 8 bases. The CDR3 totals 15 residues. The V gene's germline CDR1 is SGHRS and CDR2 YFSETQ. J was trimmed by 3 bases and V by 3 bases; bases with no gene match: 8.

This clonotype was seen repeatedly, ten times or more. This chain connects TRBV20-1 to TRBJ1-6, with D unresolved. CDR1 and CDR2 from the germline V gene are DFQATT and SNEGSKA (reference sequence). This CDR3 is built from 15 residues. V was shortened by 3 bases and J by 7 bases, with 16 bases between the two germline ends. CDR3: CSARAGQVDNSPLHF. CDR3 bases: TGCAGTGCTAGGGCCGGGCAGGTCGACAATTCACCCCTCCACTTT.

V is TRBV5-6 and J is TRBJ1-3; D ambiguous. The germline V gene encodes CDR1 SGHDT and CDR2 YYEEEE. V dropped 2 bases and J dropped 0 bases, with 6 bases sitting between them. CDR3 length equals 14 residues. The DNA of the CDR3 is TGTGCCAGCAGCTTATGGAACTCTGGAAACACCATATATTTT. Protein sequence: CASSLWNSGNTIYF.

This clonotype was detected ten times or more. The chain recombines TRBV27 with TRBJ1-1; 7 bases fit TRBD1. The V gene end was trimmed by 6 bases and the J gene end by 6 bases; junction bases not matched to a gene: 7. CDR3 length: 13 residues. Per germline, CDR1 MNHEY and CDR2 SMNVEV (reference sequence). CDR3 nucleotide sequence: TGTGCCAGCAGACGCACAGGGGTGTCTGAAGCTTTCTTT. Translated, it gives CASRRTGVSEAFF.

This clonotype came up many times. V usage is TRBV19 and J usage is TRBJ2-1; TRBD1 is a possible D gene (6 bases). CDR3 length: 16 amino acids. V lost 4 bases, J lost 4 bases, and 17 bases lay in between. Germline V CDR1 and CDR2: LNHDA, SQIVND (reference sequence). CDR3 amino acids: CASSTRDNPLYNEQFF. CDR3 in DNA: TGTGCCAGTAGTACCCGGGACAACCCTCTTTACAATGAGCAGTTCTTC.

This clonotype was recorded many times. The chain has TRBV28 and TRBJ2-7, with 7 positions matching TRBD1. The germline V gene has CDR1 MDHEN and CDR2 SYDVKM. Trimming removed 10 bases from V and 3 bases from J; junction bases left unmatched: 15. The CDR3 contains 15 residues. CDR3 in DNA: TGTGCCACCAACTCGCGGACAGGCAAATACTACGAGCAGTACTTC. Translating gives CATNSRTGKYYEQYF.

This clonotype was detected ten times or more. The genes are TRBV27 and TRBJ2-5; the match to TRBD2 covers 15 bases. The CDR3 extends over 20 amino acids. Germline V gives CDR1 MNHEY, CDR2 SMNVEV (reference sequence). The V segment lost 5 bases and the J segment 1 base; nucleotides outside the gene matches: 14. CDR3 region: CASSPTLGLAGGGFQETQYF. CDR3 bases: TGTGCCAGCAGTCCTACACTCGGACTAGCGGGGGGGGGCTTCCAAGAGACCCAGTACTTC.

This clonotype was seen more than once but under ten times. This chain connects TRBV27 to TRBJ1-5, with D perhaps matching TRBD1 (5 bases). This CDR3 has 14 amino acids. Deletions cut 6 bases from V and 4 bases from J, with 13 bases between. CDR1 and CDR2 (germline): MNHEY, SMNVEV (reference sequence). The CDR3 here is CASSPGTRNQPQHF. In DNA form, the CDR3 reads TGTGCCAGCAGCCCCGGGACCCGGAATCAGCCCCAGCATTTT.

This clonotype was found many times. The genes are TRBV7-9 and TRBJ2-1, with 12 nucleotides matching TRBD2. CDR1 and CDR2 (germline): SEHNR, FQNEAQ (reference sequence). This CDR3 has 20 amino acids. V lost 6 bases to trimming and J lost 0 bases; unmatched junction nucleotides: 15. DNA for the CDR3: TGTGCCAGCAGATTGAGGGGGACTAGCGGGTCTAGGAGCTCCTACAATGAGCAGTTCTTC. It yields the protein CASRLRGTSGSRSSYNEQFF.

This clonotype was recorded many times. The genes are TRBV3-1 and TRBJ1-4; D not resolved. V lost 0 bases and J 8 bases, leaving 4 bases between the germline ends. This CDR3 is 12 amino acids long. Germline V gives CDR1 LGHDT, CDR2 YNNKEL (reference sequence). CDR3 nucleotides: TGTGCCAGCAGCCAAGATTCCGAAAAACTGTTTTTT. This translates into CASSQDSEKLFF.

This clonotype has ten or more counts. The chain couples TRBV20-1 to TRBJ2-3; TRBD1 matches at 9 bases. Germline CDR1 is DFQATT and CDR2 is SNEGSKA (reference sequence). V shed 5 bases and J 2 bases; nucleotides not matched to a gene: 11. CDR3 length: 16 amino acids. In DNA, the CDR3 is TGCAGTGCTCTAACCGGGACAGGGCCTCACACAGATACGCAGTATTTT. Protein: CSALTGTGPHTDTQYF.

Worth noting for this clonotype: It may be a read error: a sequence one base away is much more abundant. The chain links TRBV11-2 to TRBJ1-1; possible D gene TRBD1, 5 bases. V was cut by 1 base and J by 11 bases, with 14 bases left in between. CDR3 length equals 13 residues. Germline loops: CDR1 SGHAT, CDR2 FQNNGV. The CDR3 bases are TGTGCCAGCAGCTTAGTGAAAGCGGGGCCTGCTTTCTTT. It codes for CASSLVKAGPAFF.

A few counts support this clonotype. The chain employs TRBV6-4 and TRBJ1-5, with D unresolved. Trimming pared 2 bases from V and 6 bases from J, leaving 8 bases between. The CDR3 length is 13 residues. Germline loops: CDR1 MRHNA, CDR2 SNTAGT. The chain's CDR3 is CASSDRSGQPQHF. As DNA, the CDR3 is TGTGCCAGCAGTGACCGGAGTGGTCAGCCCCAGCATTTT.

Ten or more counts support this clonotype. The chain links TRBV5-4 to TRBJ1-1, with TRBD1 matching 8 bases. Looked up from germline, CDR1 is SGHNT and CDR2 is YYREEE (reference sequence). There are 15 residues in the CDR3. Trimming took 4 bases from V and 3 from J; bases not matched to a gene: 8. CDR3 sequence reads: CASSGGDRGDTEAFF. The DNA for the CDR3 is TGTGCCAGCAGCGGAGGAGACAGGGGCGACACTGAAGCTTTCTTT.

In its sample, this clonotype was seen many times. The CDR3 region is CASSCDLFYGGPSYEQYF. The CDR3 nucleotides read TGTGCCAGCAGCTGTGACCTTTTTTACGGGGGGCCATCCTACGAGCAGTACTTC. The chain carries TRBV7-3 and TRBJ2-7; tentatively, D is TRBD2 (7 bases). Germline V gene lookup returns CDR1 SGHTA and CDR2 FQGTGA. Trimming took 4 bases from V and 1 from J, leaving 23 bases between them. This CDR3 is 18 amino acids long.

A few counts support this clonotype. CDR3 in DNA: TGTGCCAGCAGTTCCCTCAGCTATGGCTACACCTTC. Its translation: CASSSLSYGYTF. The chain joins TRBV12-3 or TRBV12-4 to TRBJ1-2, with D unclear. CDR3 length: 12 residues. V was clipped by 4 bases and J by 4 bases, with 7 bases between them.

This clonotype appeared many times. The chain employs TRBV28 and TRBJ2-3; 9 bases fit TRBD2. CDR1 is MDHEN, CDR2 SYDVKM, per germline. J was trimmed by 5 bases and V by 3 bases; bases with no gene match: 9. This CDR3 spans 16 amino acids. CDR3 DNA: TGTGCCAGCAGTTTTGGCGGGGGGGCCGTGAGAGATACGCAGTATTTT. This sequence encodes CASSFGGGAVRDTQYF.

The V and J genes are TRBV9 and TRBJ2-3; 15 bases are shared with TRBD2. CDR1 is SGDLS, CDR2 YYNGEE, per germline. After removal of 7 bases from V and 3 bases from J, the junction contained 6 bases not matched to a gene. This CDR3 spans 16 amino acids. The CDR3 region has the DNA TGTGCCAGCGCTTGGACTAGCGGGGGGGGGACAGATACGCAGTATTTT. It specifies CASAWTSGGGTDTQYF.

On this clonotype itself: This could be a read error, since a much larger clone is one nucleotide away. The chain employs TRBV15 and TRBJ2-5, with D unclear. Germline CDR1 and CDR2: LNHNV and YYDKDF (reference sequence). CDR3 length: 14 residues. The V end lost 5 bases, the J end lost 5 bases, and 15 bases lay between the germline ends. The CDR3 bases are TGTGCCACCAGCGGGCGAAGGAGTTGGGAGACCCAGTACTTC. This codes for CATSGRRSWETQYF.

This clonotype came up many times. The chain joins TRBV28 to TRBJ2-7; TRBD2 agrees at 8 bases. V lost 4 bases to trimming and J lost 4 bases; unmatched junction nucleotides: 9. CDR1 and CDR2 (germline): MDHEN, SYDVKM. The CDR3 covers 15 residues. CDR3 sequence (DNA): TGTGCCAGCAGTTCCCCCGGGGGGGGGCAGTACGAGCAGTACTTC. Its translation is CASSSPGGGQYEQYF.

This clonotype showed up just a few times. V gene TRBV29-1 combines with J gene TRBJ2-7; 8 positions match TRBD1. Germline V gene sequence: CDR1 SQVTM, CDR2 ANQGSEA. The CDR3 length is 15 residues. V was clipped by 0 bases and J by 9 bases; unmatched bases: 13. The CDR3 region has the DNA TGCAGCGTTGAAGACCGCCAGGACAGGGTTTATGTGCAGTACTTC. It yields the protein CSVEDRQDRVYVQYF.

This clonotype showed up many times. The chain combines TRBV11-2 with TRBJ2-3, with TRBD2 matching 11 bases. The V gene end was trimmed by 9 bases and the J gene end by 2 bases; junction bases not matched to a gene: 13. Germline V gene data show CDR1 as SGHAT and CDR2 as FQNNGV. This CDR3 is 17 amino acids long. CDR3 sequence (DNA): TGTGCCAGTTCTAAAGGTTTACTAGCGGGGGACACAGATACGCAGTATTTT. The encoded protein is CASSKGLLAGDTDTQYF.

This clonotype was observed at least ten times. CDR3 coding DNA: TGCAGTGCTAGAGATGTTGTCTCCTACGAGCAGTACTTC. Amino acid sequence: CSARDVVSYEQYF. This chain joins TRBV20-1 and TRBJ2-7; D remains ambiguous. There are 13 residues in the CDR3. V was trimmed by 0 bases and J by 0 bases, leaving 6 bases between them. Germline loops: CDR1 DFQATT, CDR2 SNEGSKA (reference sequence).

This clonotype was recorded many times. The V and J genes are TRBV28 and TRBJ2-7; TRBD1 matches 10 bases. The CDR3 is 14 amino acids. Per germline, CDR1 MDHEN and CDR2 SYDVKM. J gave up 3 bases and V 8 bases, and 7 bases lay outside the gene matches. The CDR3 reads CASHRQGALYEQYF. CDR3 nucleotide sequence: TGTGCCAGCCATAGACAGGGGGCTCTCTACGAGCAGTACTTC.

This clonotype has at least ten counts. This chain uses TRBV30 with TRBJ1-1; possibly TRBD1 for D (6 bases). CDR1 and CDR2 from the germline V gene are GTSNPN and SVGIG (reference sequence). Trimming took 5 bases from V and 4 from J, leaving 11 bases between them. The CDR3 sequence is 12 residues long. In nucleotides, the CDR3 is TGTGCCTGGGAGGGGGGGGGCACTGAAGCTTTCTTT. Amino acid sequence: CAWEGGGTEAFF.